This TCR beta chain was documented in a study of HIV-infected patients and healthy controls. TCRdb used MiXCR to reprocess the 5' RACE reads, holding one entry per CDR3 protein. Of tens of thousands of distinct CDR3 sequences listed, roughly 19% were seen once; the top ten hold more than 1.4%. This clonotype has a count of ten or more. Germline V gene data show CDR1 as SGHRS and CDR2 as YFSETQ. Trimming pared 3 bases from V and 6 bases from J, leaving 17 bases between. The CDR3 has 15 amino acids. Material for sequencing was CD4+ T cells from blood. The sequence was collected from a human donor in good health. This sequence joins TRBV5-1 and TRBJ2-3; the D gene could be TRBD1 or TRBD2 (5 bases each). The chain's CDR3 is CASSSAGTLGDTQYF. Written as DNA, the CDR3 is TGCGCCAGCAGCTCCGCCGGGACCCTTGGGGATACGCAGTATTTT.